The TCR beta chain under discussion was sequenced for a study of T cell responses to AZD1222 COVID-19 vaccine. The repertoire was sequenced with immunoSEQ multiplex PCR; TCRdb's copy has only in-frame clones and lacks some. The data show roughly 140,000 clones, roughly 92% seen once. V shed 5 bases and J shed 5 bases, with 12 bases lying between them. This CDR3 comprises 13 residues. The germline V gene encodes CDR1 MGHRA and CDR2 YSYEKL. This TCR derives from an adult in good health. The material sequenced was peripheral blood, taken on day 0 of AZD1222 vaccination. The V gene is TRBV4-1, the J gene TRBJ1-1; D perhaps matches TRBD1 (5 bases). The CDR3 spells CASSGRARTEAFF. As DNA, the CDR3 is TGCGCCAGCAGCGGCAGGGCCCGTACTGAAGCTTTCTTT.